This paragraph covers one TCR beta chain sequence. The table came from immunoSEQ multiplex PCR; TCRdb's copy has only in-frame clones and leaves some out. The sample holds hundreds of thousands of clones, about 88% seen once. This sample is part of a study of blood T cell repertoires in COVID-19. About the research overall: Whether acute or convalescent, the COVID-19 samples came from the United States, Italy and Spain.

Sequences were obtained from peripheral blood. This clonotype was obtained from a woman younger than 45 with COVID-19, enrolled during active disease.

The CDR3 DNA follows: TGCGCCAGCGGACAGGGGGCTGAAGGGAACAATGAGCAGTTCTTC. Residues: CASGQGAEGNNEQFF. This chain joins TRBV10-1 and TRBJ2-1; 11 positions match TRBD1. CDR1 is WNHNN and CDR2 is SYGVQD in the germline V gene (reference sequence). V dropped 8 bases and J dropped 5; count of bases not matched to a gene: 8. The CDR3 loop spans 15 amino acids.